This TCR beta chain was captured by sequencing in a study of blood T cell repertoires in COVID-19. Overall study: Both acute and convalescent COVID-19 samples were obtained from the United States, Italy and Spain. Sample material is recorded as cDNA or gDNA derived from T cells, B-cell-depleted T cells, or PBMCs.

Per the study methods: Estimation of nucleated cell counts relied on the amplification of reference gene primers. Here immunoSEQ multiplex PCR was the method, and the copy in TCRdb shows in-frame clones only, minus some. V, J and clone size were drawn from that table, and D and trimming were deduced from the DNA. The data show 200,000 to 300,000 clones, with 90% seen just once and approximately 3.3% held by the top ten. The CDR3 contains 14 residues. Deletions cut 2 bases from V and 0 bases from J, with 7 bases between. Germline CDR1 and CDR2: SNHLY and FYNNEI. Sequenced material: peripheral blood. V usage is TRBV2 and J usage is TRBJ1-1, with D unresolved. This receptor was identified in a woman in her 40s with acute or convalescent COVID-19. The CDR3 DNA reads TGTGCCAGCAGTGAAAGCGGACTGAACACTGAAGCTTTCTTT. It translates to CASSESGLNTEAFF.